This T cell receptor (beta chain) emerged from a study of molecular identifiers for immune sequencing clone quantification. Study-level points and caveats: Detectable among approximately 1 million naive cells, according to reports, was Jurkat TCR RNA spiked in from one cell. Over 98% of effector molecules, but under 1% in naive cells, were held by clones with more than 20 RNA copies. Same-barcode identical TCR molecules could make highly expanded clones look smaller than they are.

For this clonotype: Its antigen is undetermined.

V shed 7 bases and J shed 10 bases, with 17 bases lying between them. CDR3 length: 13 residues. The V gene's germline CDR1 is LNHDA and CDR2 SQIVND (reference sequence). One entry per CDR3 protein results from TCRdb running MiXCR on the PCR reads. This table holds under 650,000 distinct CDR3 sequences, 15% to 20% found once. The J gene is TRBJ1-5, the V gene TRBV19; D is undetermined. Sequenced input: naive CD8+ T cells from blood, with Jurkat cell RNA spiked in. The subset denotes: FACS-sorted CD8+CD4-CCR7+CD45RA+ naive T cells. The TCR originated in a human donor in good health. Some libraries in this study had Jurkat cell RNA spiked in. The CDR3 coding sequence is TGTGCCAGTAACCCCTCCCCTGGGGTACCCCAGCATTTT. This codes for CASNPSPGVPQHF.